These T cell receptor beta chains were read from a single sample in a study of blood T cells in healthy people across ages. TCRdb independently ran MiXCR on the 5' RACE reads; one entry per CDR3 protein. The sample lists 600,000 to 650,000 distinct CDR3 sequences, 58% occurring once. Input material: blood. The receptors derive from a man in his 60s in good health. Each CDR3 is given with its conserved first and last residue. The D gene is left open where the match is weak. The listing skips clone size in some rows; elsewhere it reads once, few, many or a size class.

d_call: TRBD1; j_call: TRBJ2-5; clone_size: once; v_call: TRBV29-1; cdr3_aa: CSVENTGGSQETQYF; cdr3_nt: TGCAGCGTTGAAAACACAGGGGGCAGTCAAGAGACCCAGTACTTC
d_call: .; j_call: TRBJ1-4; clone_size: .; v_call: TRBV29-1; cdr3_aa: CSVRQLQGEKLFF; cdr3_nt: TGCAGCGTACGACAGCTTCAGGGTGAAAAACTGTTTTTT
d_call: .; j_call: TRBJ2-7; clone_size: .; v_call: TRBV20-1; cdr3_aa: CSATPSYEQYF; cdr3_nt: TGCAGTGCTACCCCTTCCTACGAGCAGTACTTC
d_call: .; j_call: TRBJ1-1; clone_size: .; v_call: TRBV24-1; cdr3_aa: CATSDLKGEAFF; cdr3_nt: TGTGCCACCAGTGATTTGAAGGGTGAAGCTTTCTTT
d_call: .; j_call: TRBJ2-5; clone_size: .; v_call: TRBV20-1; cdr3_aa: CSAREGGYQETQYF; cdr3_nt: TGCAGTGCTAGAGAGGGCGGGTACCAAGAGACCCAGTACTTC
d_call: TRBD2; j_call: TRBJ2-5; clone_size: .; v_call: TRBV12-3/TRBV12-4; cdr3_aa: CASSLAQRGQETQYF; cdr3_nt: TGTGCCAGCAGTTTAGCCCAGCGGGGGCAAGAGACCCAGTACTTC
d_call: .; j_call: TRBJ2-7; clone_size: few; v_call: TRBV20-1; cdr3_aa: CSARGSYEQYF; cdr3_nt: TGCAGTGCTAGGGGGTCCTACGAGCAGTACTTC
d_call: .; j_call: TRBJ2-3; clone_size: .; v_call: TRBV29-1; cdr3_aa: CSVVTVTTDTQYF; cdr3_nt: TGCAGCGTGGTAACAGTAACCACAGATACGCAGTATTTT
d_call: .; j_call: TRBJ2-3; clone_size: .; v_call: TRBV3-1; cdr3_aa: CASSQVVDTQYF; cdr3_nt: TGTGCCAGCAGCCAAGTTGTGGATACGCAGTATTTT
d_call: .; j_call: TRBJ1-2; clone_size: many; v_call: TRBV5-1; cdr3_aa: CASSLWGPPGYGYTF; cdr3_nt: TGCGCCAGCAGCTTGTGGGGGCCTCCTGGGTATGGCTACACCTTC
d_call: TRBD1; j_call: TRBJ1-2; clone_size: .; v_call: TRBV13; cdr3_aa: CASSWTAGTGHYGYTF; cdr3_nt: TGTGCCAGCAGCTGGACCGCCGGGACAGGGCACTATGGCTACACCTTC
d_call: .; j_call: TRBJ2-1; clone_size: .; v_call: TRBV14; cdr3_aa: CASSRRAGGLSYNEQYF; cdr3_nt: .
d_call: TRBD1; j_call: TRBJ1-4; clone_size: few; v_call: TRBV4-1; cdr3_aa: CASSRSGTVNEKLFF; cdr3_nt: TGCGCCAGCAGCCGCTCCGGGACAGTTAATGAAAAACTGTTTTTT
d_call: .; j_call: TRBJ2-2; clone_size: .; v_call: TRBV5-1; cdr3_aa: CASSLGRPNTGELFF; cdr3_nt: TGCGCCAGCAGCTTGGGCAGGCCGAACACCGGGGAGCTGTTTTTT
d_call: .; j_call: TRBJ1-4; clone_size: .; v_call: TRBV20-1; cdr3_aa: CSARDVTYSTTNEKLFF; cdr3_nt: TGCAGTGCTAGAGACGTGACATACTCGACAACTAATGAAAAACTGTTTTTT
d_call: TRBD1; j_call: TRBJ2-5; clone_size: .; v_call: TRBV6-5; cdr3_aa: CASRQTGGTEETQYF; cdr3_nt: TGTGCCAGCAGACAGACAGGGGGCACGGAGGAGACCCAGTACTTC
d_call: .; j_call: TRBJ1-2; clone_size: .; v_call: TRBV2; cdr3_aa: CASTQGVHGYTF; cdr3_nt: TGTGCCAGCACTCAAGGGGTTCATGGCTACACCTTC
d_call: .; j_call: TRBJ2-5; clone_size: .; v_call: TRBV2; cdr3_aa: CASGSVRETQYF; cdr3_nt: TGTGCCAGCGGCTCGGTGAGGGAGACCCAGTACTTC
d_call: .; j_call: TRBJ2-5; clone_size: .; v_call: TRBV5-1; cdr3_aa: CASGMAGDGETQYF; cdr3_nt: TGCGCCAGCGGCATGGCAGGGGATGGGGAGACCCAGTACTTC
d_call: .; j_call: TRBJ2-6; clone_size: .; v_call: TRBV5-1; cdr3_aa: CASSPGTLRSGANVLTF; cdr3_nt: TGCGCCAGCAGCCCGGGGACACTTCGATCTGGGGCCAACGTCCTGACTTTC
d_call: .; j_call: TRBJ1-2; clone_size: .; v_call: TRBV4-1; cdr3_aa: CASSHPRVGGGYTF; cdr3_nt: TGCGCCAGCAGCCATCCTCGGGTAGGGGGTGGCTACACCTTC
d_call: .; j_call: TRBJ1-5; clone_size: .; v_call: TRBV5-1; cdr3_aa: CASSLDGTPNQPQHF; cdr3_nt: TGCGCCAGCAGCTTGGACGGGACTCCCAATCAGCCCCAGCATTTT
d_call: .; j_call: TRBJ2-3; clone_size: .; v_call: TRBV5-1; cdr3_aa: CASSLLVAESDTQYF; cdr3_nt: TGCGCCAGCAGCTTGTTGGTCGCGGAGTCTGATACGCAGTATTTT
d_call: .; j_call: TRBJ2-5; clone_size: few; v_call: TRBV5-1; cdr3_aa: CASSLETARRETQYF; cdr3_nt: TGCGCCAGCAGCTTGGAGACAGCCCGGCGAGAGACCCAGTACTTC
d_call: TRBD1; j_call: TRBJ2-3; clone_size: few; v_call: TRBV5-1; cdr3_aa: CASSLEDRATDTQYF; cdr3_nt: TGCGCCAGCAGCTTGGAGGACAGGGCAACGGATACGCAGTATTTT
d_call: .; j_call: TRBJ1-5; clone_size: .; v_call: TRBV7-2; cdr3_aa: CASSLAGQGLQPQHF; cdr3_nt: TGTGCCAGCAGCTTAGCGGGCCAGGGCCTTCAGCCCCAGCATTTT
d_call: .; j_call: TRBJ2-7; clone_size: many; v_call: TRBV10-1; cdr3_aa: CASSPLGEEADEQYF; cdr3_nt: TGCGCCAGCAGTCCTCTAGGGGAGGAGGCGGACGAGCAGTACTTC
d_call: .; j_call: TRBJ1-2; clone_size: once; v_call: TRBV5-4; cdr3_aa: CASSFGADGYGYTF; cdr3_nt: TGTGCCAGCAGCTTCGGGGCTGACGGCTATGGCTACACCTTC
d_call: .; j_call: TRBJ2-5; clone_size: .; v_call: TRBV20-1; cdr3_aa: CSARALLDLVAETQYF; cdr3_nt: TGCAGTGCTAGAGCTCTTCTAGATTTAGTCGCTGAGACCCAGTACTTC
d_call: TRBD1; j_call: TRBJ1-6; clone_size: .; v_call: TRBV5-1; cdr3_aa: CASSVGSGGSPLHF; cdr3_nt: TGCGCCAGCAGCGTGGGTTCAGGGGGTTCACCCCTCCACTTT
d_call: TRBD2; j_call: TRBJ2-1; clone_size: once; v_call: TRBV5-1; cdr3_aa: CASRPILAGGSIYEQFF; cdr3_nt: TGCGCCAGCAGACCTATACTAGCGGGGGGCTCCATCTATGAGCAGTTCTTC
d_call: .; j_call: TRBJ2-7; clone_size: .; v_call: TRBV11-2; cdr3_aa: CASSLGDWRGYEQYF; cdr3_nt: TGTGCCAGCAGCTTAGGGGACTGGCGGGGCTACGAGCAGTACTTC
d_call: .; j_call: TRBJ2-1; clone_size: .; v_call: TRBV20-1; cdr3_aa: CSAPTPANIYKEQFF; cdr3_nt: TGCAGTGCCCCCACGCCGGCTAACATCTACAAAGAGCAGTTCTTC
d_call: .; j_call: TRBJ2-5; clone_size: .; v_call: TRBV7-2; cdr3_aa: CASSLVGGRYQETQYF; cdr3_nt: TGTGCCAGCAGCTTAGTGGGGGGCCGGTACCAAGAGACCCAGTACTTC
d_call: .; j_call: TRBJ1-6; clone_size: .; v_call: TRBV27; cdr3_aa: CASSFGGDYNSPLHF; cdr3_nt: TGTGCCAGCAGTTTTGGGGGGGATTATAATTCACCCCTCCACTTT
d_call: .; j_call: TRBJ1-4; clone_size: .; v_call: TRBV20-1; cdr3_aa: CSARDLGGPLGEKLFF; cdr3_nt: TGCAGTGCTAGAGATCTTGGGGGTCCTTTAGGTGAAAAACTGTTTTTT
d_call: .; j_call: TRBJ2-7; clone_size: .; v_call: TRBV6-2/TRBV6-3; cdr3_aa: CASSRGEQYF; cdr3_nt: TGTGCCAGCAGTCGGGGCGAGCAGTACTTC
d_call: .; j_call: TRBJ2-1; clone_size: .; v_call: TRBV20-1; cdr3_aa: CSARDWGLYNEQFF; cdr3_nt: TGCAGTGCTAGAGATTGGGGGCTCTACAATGAGCAGTTCTTC
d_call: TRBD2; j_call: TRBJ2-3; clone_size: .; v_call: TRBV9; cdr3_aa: CASSARTSGGTDTQYF; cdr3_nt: TGTGCCAGCAGCGCAAGGACTAGCGGGGGTACAGATACGCAGTATTTT
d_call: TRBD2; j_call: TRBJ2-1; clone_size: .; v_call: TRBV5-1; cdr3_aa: CASSQGTSGTYNEQFF; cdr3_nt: TGCGCCAGCAGCCAAGGGACTAGCGGTACCTACAATGAGCAGTTCTTC
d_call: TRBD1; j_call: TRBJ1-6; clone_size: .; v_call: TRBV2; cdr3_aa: CASSVRQGAAGSPLHF; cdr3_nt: TGTGCCAGCAGTGTTCGACAGGGGGCAGCTGGTTCACCCCTCCACTTT
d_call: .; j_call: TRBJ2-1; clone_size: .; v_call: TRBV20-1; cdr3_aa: CSASSTRAGYNEQFF; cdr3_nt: TGCAGTGCTAGCTCAACACGGGCAGGGTACAATGAGCAGTTCTTC
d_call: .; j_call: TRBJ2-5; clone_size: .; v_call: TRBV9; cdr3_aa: CASSVDQGKTQYF; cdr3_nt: TGTGCCAGCAGCGTAGACCAGGGAAAGACCCAGTACTTC
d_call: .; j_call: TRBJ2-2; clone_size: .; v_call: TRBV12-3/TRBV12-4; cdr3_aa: CASTKVGANTGELFF; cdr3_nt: TGTGCCAGCACCAAAGTCGGGGCGAACACCGGGGAGCTGTTTTTT
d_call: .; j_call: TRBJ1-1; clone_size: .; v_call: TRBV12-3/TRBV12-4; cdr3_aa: CASSRGRNTEAFF; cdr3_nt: TGTGCCAGTAGCCGGGGCCGGAACACTGAAGCTTTCTTT
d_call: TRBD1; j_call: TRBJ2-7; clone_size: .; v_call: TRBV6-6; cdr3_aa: CTSSYSKGGSGYEQYF; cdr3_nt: TGTACCAGCAGTTACTCGAAAGGGGGCTCGGGATACGAGCAGTACTTC
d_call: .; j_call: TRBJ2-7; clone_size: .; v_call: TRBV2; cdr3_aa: CASKSGTPGSEQYF; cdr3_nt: TGTGCCAGCAAGTCCGGGACACCAGGCTCCGAGCAGTACTTC
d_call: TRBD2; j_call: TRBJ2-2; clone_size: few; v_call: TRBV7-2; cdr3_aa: CASPRLAGMSGGELFF; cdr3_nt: TGTGCCAGCCCACGACTAGCGGGGATGTCGGGCGGGGAGCTGTTTTTT
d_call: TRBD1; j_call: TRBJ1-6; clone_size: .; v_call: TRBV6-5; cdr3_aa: CASRDRGQSNSPLHF; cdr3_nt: TGTGCCAGCAGGGACAGGGGGCAGTCGAATTCACCCCTCCACTTT
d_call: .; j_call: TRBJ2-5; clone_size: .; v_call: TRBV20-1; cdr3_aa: CSVGGGTVGRETQYF; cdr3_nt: TGCAGTGTAGGCGGGGGCACAGTGGGGCGAGAGACCCAGTACTTC
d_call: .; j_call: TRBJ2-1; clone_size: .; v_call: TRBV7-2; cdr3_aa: CASSPLGVYNEQFF; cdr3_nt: TGTGCCAGCAGCCCCCTAGGGGTGTACAATGAGCAGTTCTTC
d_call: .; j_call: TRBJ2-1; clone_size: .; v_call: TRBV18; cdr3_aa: CASSPSEFPGTNNEQFF; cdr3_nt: TGTGCCAGCTCACCATCGGAATTTCCAGGGACAAACAATGAGCAGTTCTTC
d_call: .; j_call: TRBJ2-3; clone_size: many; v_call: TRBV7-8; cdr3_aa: CASSAAGPRGDTQYF; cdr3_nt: TGTGCCAGCAGCGCAGCGGGCCCTCGGGGAGATACGCAGTATTTT
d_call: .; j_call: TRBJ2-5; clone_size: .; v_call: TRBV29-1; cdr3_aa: CSTRVPGETQYF; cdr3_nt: TGCAGCACTCGGGTACCCGGGGAGACCCAGTACTTC